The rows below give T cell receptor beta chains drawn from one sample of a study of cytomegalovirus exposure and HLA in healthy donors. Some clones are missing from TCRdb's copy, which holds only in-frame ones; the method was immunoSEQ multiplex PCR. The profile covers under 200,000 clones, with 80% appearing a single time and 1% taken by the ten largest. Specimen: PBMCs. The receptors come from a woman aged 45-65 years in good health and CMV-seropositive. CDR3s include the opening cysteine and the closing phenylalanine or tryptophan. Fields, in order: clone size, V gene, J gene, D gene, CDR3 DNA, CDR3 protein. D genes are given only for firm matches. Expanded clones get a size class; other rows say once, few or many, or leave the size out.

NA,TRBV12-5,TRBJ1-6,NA,TGTGCTAGTGGTTTGCCATCTGGTCGGAATTCACCCCTCCACTTT,CASGLPSGRNSPLHF
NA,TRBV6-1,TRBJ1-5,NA,TGTGCCACTCGAGAGGGGGAGCTCAATCAGCCCCAGCATTTT,CATREGELNQPQHF
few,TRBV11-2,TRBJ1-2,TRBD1,TGTGCCAGCAGCTTAGAACCAGGGGGCGGCTACACCTTC,CASSLEPGGGYTF
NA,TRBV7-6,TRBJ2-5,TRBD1,TGTGCCAGCAGCGGACAGGGGGCTCTGGAGACCCAGTACTTC,CASSGQGALETQYF
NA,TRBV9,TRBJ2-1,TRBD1,TGTGCCAGCAGCTCGGGACAGGGGGTTAATGAGCAGTTCTTC,CASSSGQGVNEQFF
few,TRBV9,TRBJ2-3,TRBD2,TGTGCCAGCAGCGTTAGCGGGAGCACAGATACGCAGTATTTT,CASSVSGSTDTQYF
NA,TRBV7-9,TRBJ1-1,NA,TGTGCCAGCAGCTCCCAGTCGGGGGGCACTGAAGCTTTCTTT,CASSSQSGGTEAFF
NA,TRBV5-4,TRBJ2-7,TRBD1,TGTGCCAGCAGCCCCACAAGGGGGCACTCCTACGAGCAGTACTTC,CASSPTRGHSYEQYF
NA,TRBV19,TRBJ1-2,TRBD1,TGTGCCAGCAACCGCGGTCAAGGGACAGGGGGTAACTATGGCTACACCTTC,CASNRGQGTGGNYGYTF
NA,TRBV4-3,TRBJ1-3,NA,TGCGCCAGCAGCCAGGCGTCGAGGTCCCGGGACACCATATATTTT,CASSQASRSRDTIYF
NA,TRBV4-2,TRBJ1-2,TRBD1,TGTGCCAGCAGCCAAGGGAGGCAGGGGGCGGTTGGCTACACCTTC,CASSQGRQGAVGYTF
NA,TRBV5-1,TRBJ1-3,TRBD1,TGCGCCAGCAGCTTGGCAGGGGGCACTGGAAACACCATATATTTT,CASSLAGGTGNTIYF
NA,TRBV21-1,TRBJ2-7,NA,TGTGCCAGCAGCAACAGGATCGCCGAGCAGTACTTC,CASSNRIAEQYF
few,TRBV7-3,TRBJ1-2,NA,TGTGCCTCAACCCCCAGGTCAAACTATGGCTACACCTTC,CASTPRSNYGYTF
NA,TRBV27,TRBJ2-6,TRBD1,TGTGCCAGCAGCACAGGGGGCGTCTCTGGGGCCAACGTCCTGACTTTC,CASSTGGVSGANVLTF
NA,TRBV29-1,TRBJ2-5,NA,TGCAGCGTTGATTGGCGGCTCCAGTACCAAGAGACCCAGTACTTC,CSVDWRLQYQETQYF
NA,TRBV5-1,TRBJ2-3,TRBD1,TGCGCCAGTAGCGTGGGACAGGGTCCAGATACGCAGTATTTT,CASSVGQGPDTQYF
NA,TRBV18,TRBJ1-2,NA,TGTGCCAGCTCACCAATGCCGGTCGCTGGGCCCCTTTATGGCTACACCTTC,CASSPMPVAGPLYGYTF